These 23 T cell receptor beta chains share one sample of origin, sequenced in a study of T cells in Graves' hyperthyroidism and ophthalmopathy (dated by TCRdb to the late 2010s). Receptors were amplified or captured by multiplex PCR. The instrument was an Illumina HiSeq 2000. Amplification of TCR beta CDR3 regions was carried out from RNA transcripts. For the first round of RT-PCR on the TCR CDR3, the HTBI primer set was used together with the Qiagen OneStep RT-PCR kit. TCRdb reworked the public reads: Q25 trimming with fastp, MiXCR clone assembly, productive beta chains retained. Identical CDR3 protein sequences are pooled into one entry, listed with their most common genes and DNA. The sample contains approximately 400,000 distinct CDR3 sequences, 15% to 17% of them found a single time. The ten most abundant clones make up about 7.7% of the sample. The sequenced sample was blood. The receptors derive from a woman under 30 with Graves' hyperthyroidism.

The chain combines TRBV4-1 with TRBJ2-7; D call uncertain. V was trimmed by 0 bases and J by 3 bases, leaving 15 bases between them. Germline CDR1 is MGHRA and CDR2 is YSYEKL. The length of the CDR3 is 16 residues. The CDR3: CASSQELFGWVYEQYF. CDR3 nucleotide sequence: TGCGCCAGCAGCCAAGAATTGTTCGGGTGGGTCTACGAGCAGTACTTC.

The table lists this clonotype with many counts. The genes are TRBV30 and TRBJ1-1; D is perhaps TRBD1 (5 bases). Per germline, CDR1 GTSNPN and CDR2 SVGIG (reference sequence). The CDR3 loop spans 13 amino acids. Trimming took 2 bases from V and 3 from J, leaving 10 bases between them. CDR3 region: CAWSSREDTEAFF. CDR3 nucleotides: TGTGCCTGGAGTAGCAGGGAGGACACTGAAGCTTTCTTT. Full variable domain (rest looked up from reference TRBV30 and TRBJ1-1): SQTIHQWPATLVQPVGSPLSLECTVEGTSNPNLYWYRQAAGRGLQLLFYSVGIGQISSEVPQNLSASRPQDRQFILSSKKLLLSDSGFYLCAWSSREDTEAFFGQGTRLTVV.

This clonotype was seen repeatedly, ten times or more. The chain employs TRBV12-3 or TRBV12-4 and TRBJ2-5; 11 positions agree with TRBD2. This CDR3 comprises 18 residues. Trimming cost V 3 bases and J 0 bases; bases outside gene matches: 9. CDR3 region: CASSLVLAGGSYQETQYF. CDR3 DNA sequence: TGTGCCAGCAGTTTGGTGCTAGCGGGAGGCTCCTACCAAGAGACCCAGTACTTC.

The sample holds many counts of this clonotype. This chain uses TRBV11-1 with TRBJ2-2, with unresolved D. The germline V gene encodes CDR1 SGHAT and CDR2 FQDESV (reference sequence). With 5 bases removed from V and 7 bases from J, the gap between germline ends came to 8 bases. The CDR3 length is 12 residues. CDR3 coding DNA: TGTGCCAGCAGCCGAGAAGACGGGGAGCTGTTTTTT. This sequence encodes CASSREDGELFF.

V usage is TRBV12-3 or TRBV12-4 and J usage is TRBJ2-1, with 10 positions matching TRBD1. The CDR3 spans 18 residues. With 2 bases clipped from V and 6 bases from J, the junction kept 13 bases outside the gene matches. This CDR3 reads CASSLPRSGTGDFNEQFF. The CDR3 DNA is TGTGCCAGCAGTTTACCCAGATCCGGGACAGGGGATTTCAATGAGCAGTTCTTC.

For this clonotype: A much larger clone lies one base from this, so it may be a read error. The rearrangement links TRBV14 to TRBJ2-7; a possible D gene is TRBD2 (5 bases). The CDR3 sequence is 15 residues long. Trimming removed 4 bases from V and 4 bases from J, with 17 bases in between. Germline assignment: CDR1 SGHDN and CDR2 FVKESK. The CDR3 DNA is TGTGCCAGCAGCCCCCCCGGGATAGGGCGGTACGAGCAGTACTTC. Protein sequence: CASSPPGIGRYEQYF. The full variable domain, its missing parts supplied by reference TRBV14 and TRBJ2-7, is EAGVTQFPSHSVIEKGQTVTLRCDPISGHDNLYWYRRVMGKEIKFLLHFVKESKQDESGMPNNRFLAERTGGTYSTLKVQPAELEDSGVYFCASSPPGIGRYEQYFGPGTRLTVT.

This clonotype was found many times. The gene calls are TRBV6-1 and TRBJ2-7; D ambiguous. The CDR3 spans 12 residues. The V gene's germline CDR1 is MNHNS and CDR2 SASEGT. V was clipped by 8 bases and J by 2 bases, with 10 bases between them. The CDR3: CASGSGAYEQYF. DNA of the CDR3: TGTGCCAGCGGTTCTGGGGCCTACGAGCAGTACTTC.

The sample holds many counts of this clonotype. The V and J genes are TRBV3-1 and TRBJ1-5; 7 nucleotides line up with TRBD1. Germline lookup yields CDR1 LGHDT and CDR2 YNNKEL (reference sequence). With V trimmed by 2 bases and J by 7 bases, 5 bases remained unmatched. CDR3 length: 14 amino acids. The CDR3: CASSQIQGMQPQHF. As DNA, the CDR3 is TGTGCCAGCAGCCAAATACAGGGGATGCAGCCCCAGCATTTT.

This clonotype was seen repeatedly, ten times or more. The chain couples TRBV29-1 to TRBJ2-2; D could derive from TRBD1 or TRBD2 (5 bases each). Germline V gene sequence: CDR1 SQVTM, CDR2 ANQGSEA. The CDR3 covers 16 residues. V lost 0 bases and J lost 5, with 16 bases in between. The CDR3 protein is CSVEDPDGAGTGELFF. CDR3 DNA: TGCAGCGTTGAAGATCCGGACGGGGCAGGAACCGGGGAGCTGTTTTTT.

This clonotype was counted ten times or more. This chain links TRBV5-1 with TRBJ2-5; 10 bases fit TRBD1. Trimming removed 4 bases from V and 5 bases from J; junction bases left unmatched: 8. Germline CDR1 is SGHRS and CDR2 is YFSETQ. The CDR3 is 15 residues long. The CDR3 DNA is TGCGCCAGCAGCGTTCGACAGGGGGCGGGGGAGACCCAGTACTTC. Protein sequence: CASSVRQGAGETQYF.

The chain is built from TRBV20-1 and TRBJ2-5, with 11 nucleotides matching TRBD2. Trimming cost V 5 bases and J 4 bases; bases outside gene matches: 12. Germline lookup yields CDR1 DFQATT and CDR2 SNEGSKA (reference sequence). The CDR3 covers 16 residues. CDR3 coding DNA: TGCAGTGCTGTTCGACTAGCGGGACCCCGGGGAGAGACCCAGTACTTC. It yields the protein CSAVRLAGPRGETQYF.

The rearrangement links TRBV27 to TRBJ1-6, with D maybe TRBD1 (6 bases). Germline-derived CDR1 and CDR2 are MNHEY and SMNVEV (reference sequence). The CDR3 has 14 residues. V gave up 7 bases and J gave up 12 bases, with 19 bases separating them. The CDR3 reads CASTWREGGIPLHF. Written as DNA, the CDR3 is TGTGCCAGCACCTGGCGGGAAGGGGGAATACCCCTCCACTTT.

The J gene is TRBJ2-5, the V gene TRBV29-1, with 7 bases matching TRBD1. Germline V lookup: CDR1 SQVTM, CDR2 ANQGSEA. This CDR3 contains 13 residues. Trimming cost V 6 bases and J 3 bases; bases outside gene matches: 7. This CDR3 is CSVADRNKETQYF. CDR3 DNA: TGCAGCGTGGCGGACAGGAATAAAGAGACCCAGTACTTC.

This clonotype has ten or more counts. The genes are TRBV28 and TRBJ1-5; 8 nucleotides line up with TRBD1. V trimming: 5 bases; J trimming: 0 bases; junction bases outside the gene matches: 12. This CDR3 region has 18 residues. Germline assignment: CDR1 MDHEN and CDR2 SYDVKM. CDR3 loop: CASSKPGQATFSNQPQHF. CDR3 in DNA: TGTGCCAGCAGTAAACCGGGACAGGCAACCTTTAGCAATCAGCCCCAGCATTTT.

There are a few counts of this clonotype. The J gene is TRBJ2-7, the V gene TRBV4-1, with D possibly matching TRBD1 (5 bases). The CDR3 spans 15 residues. V was shortened by 2 bases and J by 6 bases, with 17 bases between the two germline ends. Germline V gene sequence: CDR1 MGHRA, CDR2 YSYEKL. The CDR3, as DNA: TGCGCCAGCAGCCAACATGGCCAAGGGGTGCGCGAGCAGTACTTC. This codes for CASSQHGQGVREQYF.

This clonotype has at least ten counts. The rearrangement links TRBV3-1 to TRBJ1-2; possible D gene TRBD1, 5 bases. The V and J ends lost 5 bases and 4 bases respectively, with 14 bases between them. CDR3 length: 14 residues. Per germline, CDR1 LGHDT and CDR2 YNNKEL (reference sequence). CDR3 residues: CASSKDGGIYGYTF. The DNA for the CDR3 is TGTGCCAGCAGCAAGGACGGGGGGATCTATGGCTACACCTTC.

The chain recombines TRBV28 with TRBJ2-4, with 8 bases aligning to TRBD1. The V segment lost 5 bases and the J segment 0 bases; nucleotides outside the gene matches: 6. Germline V gene data show CDR1 as MDHEN and CDR2 as SYDVKM. This CDR3 contains 16 residues. The CDR3 sequence: CASSQGAVKAKNIQYF. Here the CDR3 DNA reads TGTGCCAGCAGTCAGGGGGCCGTCAAAGCCAAAAACATTCAGTACTTC.

The rearrangement joins TRBV19 to TRBJ2-1; D is ambiguous. The CDR3 spans 16 residues. Trimming cost V 0 bases and J 2 bases, with 11 bases left between them. CDR1 is LNHDA, CDR2 SQIVND, per germline (reference sequence). DNA of the CDR3: TGTGCCAGTAGTATAGACCCCGCTCAGCCCTACAATGAGCAGTTCTTC. As protein: CASSIDPAQPYNEQFF.

This clonotype was observed a few times. This sequence joins TRBV19 and TRBJ2-6; 7 positions match TRBD1. The CDR3 is 15 amino acids. V shed 6 bases, J shed 3 bases, and the junction held 5 bases outside the gene matches. Germline CDR1 is LNHDA and CDR2 is SQIVND (reference sequence). The CDR3 here is CASRTGNGGANVLTF. The CDR3 nucleotides read TGTGCCAGTAGGACAGGGAATGGTGGGGCCAACGTCCTGACTTTC. Full variable domain (rest looked up from reference TRBV19 and TRBJ2-6): DGGITQSPKYLFRKEGQNVTLSCEQNLNHDAMYWYRQDPGQGLRLIYYSQIVNDFQKGDIAEGYSVSREKKESFPLTVTSAQKNPTAFYLCASRTGNGGANVLTFGAGSRLTVL.

In this sample, this clonotype turned up many times. This chain connects TRBV5-1 to TRBJ2-7; a possible D gene is TRBD1 (6 bases). In germline, CDR1 is SGHRS, CDR2 YFSETQ. The CDR3 has 16 residues. V lost 5 bases and J 0 bases, leaving 18 bases between the germline ends. The CDR3 is CASSRGSKARSYEQYF. CDR3 DNA sequence: TGCGCCAGCAGTAGGGGGTCGAAGGCACGCTCCTACGAGCAGTACTTC.

This clonotype has ten or more counts. The V and J genes are TRBV12-3 or TRBV12-4 and TRBJ2-1; weak D call: TRBD2 (5 bases). This CDR3 is 16 amino acids long. V lost 0 bases and J lost 6, with 15 bases in between. The CDR3 DNA is TGTGCCAGCAGTTTAGCGGGAGAAGTTCCTCCCAATGAGCAGTTCTTC. This sequence encodes CASSLAGEVPPNEQFF.

The chain is built from TRBV29-1 and TRBJ2-1; TRBD2 might be the D (5 bases). The CDR3 sequence is 14 residues long. V lost 7 bases to trimming and J lost 0 bases, with 13 bases between them. From germline, CDR1 is SQVTM and CDR2 ANQGSEA. The CDR3 nucleotides read TGCAGCGCCTCCATAGCGTACTCCTACAATGAGCAGTTCTTC. It codes for CSASIAYSYNEQFF.

This clonotype was seen at least ten times. The rearrangement links TRBV20-1 to TRBJ2-3, with TRBD2 as a possible D gene (5 bases). Germline CDR1 is DFQATT and CDR2 is SNEGSKA (reference sequence). Trimming took 4 bases from V and 4 from J, leaving 15 bases between them. The CDR3 spans 14 residues. The CDR3 nucleotides read TGCAGTGCTATCAACGCGGGTGGGGCAGATACGCAGTATTTT. This sequence encodes CSAINAGGADTQYF.